One sample yielded the 21 T cell receptor beta chains listed below, sequenced in a study of blood T cell repertoires in COVID-19. The data were produced by immunoSEQ multiplex PCR, yet TCRdb's version contains in-frame clones alone and is incomplete. Among just over 650,000 clones listed, 75% to 90% were seen once. The sequenced sample consisted of peripheral blood. The receptors shown here come from a woman aged 18-30 years with acute or convalescent COVID-19.

V usage is TRBV6-2 or TRBV6-3 and J usage is TRBJ2-1; 13 nucleotides line up with TRBD2. The germline CDR1 and CDR2 sequences are MNHEY and SVGEGT. CDR3 length: 15 amino acids. V lost 6 bases to trimming and J lost 4 bases; unmatched junction nucleotides: 3. The CDR3 protein is CASSPLAGGYNEQFF. The CDR3 nucleotides are TGTGCCAGCAGCCCACTAGCGGGGGGGTACAATGAGCAGTTCTTC.

The genes are TRBV5-1 and TRBJ2-1, with 12 bases lining up with TRBD2. The germline V gene encodes CDR1 SGHRS and CDR2 YFSETQ. CDR3 length: 15 residues. V shed 2 bases, J shed 7 bases, and the junction held 4 bases outside the gene matches. CDR3 residues: CASSFLAGGPNEQFF. As DNA, the CDR3 is TGCGCCAGCAGCTTCCTAGCGGGGGGGCCTAATGAGCAGTTCTTC.

The chain employs TRBV9 and TRBJ1-2; 9 bases line up with TRBD1. CDR3 length: 16 residues. Germline lookup yields CDR1 SGDLS and CDR2 YYNGEE. V shed 3 bases, J shed 7 bases, and the junction held 13 bases outside the gene matches. CDR3 sequence reads: CASSGGGDRVVGGYTF. Written as DNA, the CDR3 is TGTGCCAGCAGCGGCGGTGGGGACAGGGTGGTAGGTGGCTACACCTTC. Full variable domain (outside the CDR3, taken from reference TRBV9 and TRBJ1-2): DSGVTQTPKHLITATGQRVTLRCSPRSGDLSVYWYQQSLDQGLQFLIQYYNGEERAKGNILERFSAQQFPDLHSELNLSSLELGDSALYFCASSGGGDRVVGGYTFGSGTRLTVV.

This clone is a singleton in its sample. The chain combines TRBV29-1 with TRBJ2-1; D may be TRBD1 (6 bases). The CDR3 has 13 amino acids. Germline V gives CDR1 SQVTM, CDR2 ANQGSEA. V gave up 7 bases and J gave up 4 bases, with 14 bases separating them. CDR3 amino acids: CSATGMEYNEQFF. DNA of the CDR3: TGCAGCGCCACAGGGATGGAGTACAATGAGCAGTTCTTC.

This clone was counted many times. The chain combines TRBV6-6 with TRBJ2-4; 13 bases map to TRBD2. Germline V gene data show CDR1 as MNHNY and CDR2 as SVGAGI (reference sequence). The CDR3 is made up of 16 amino acids. Unmatched junction bases numbered 9, after V lost 6 bases and J lost 7 bases. CDR3 residues: CASRLWTSGGQNIQYF. The CDR3 DNA sequence: TGTGCCAGCAGGCTATGGACTAGCGGGGGTCAGAACATTCAGTACTTC.

The gene calls are TRBV28 and TRBJ1-2, with 7 positions matching TRBD1. This CDR3 contains 15 residues. The V and J ends lost 7 bases and 4 bases, in that order; junction bases with no gene match: 12. CDR1 is MDHEN, CDR2 SYDVKM, per germline. CDR3 sequence (DNA): TGTGCCAGCAACCAAGGGACAGCTCCTGGCTATGGCTACACCTTC. Amino acid sequence: CASNQGTAPGYGYTF.

The rearrangement links TRBV1 to TRBJ2-5; the table gives TRBD2 as D, unverified against the DNA. TRBV1 constitutes a pseudogene. The CDR3 extends over 13 amino acids. CDR3 loop: CTNRSGKQETQYF. The CDR3 region has the DNA TGCACCAACCGTAGCGGGAAGCAAGAGACCCAGTACTTC.

The rearrangement uses TRBV4-3 and TRBJ2-2; 9 positions match TRBD2. CDR1 and CDR2 (germline): LGHNA, YSLEER. The CDR3 sequence is 15 residues long. V trimming: 1 base; J trimming: 6 bases; junction bases outside the gene matches: 3. This CDR3 is CASSQGGGAAGELFF. CDR3 nucleotides: TGCGCCAGCAGCCAAGGCGGGGGGGCGGCCGGGGAGCTGTTTTTT.

The V call is TRBV6-1, the J call TRBJ2-7, with D possibly matching TRBD2 (6 bases). The length of the CDR3 is 15 residues. Germline lookup yields CDR1 MNHNS and CDR2 SASEGT. Trimming stripped 1 base from V and 2 bases from J, with 12 bases between. The CDR3 loop reads CASSEVHGGPYEQYF. In DNA form, the CDR3 reads TGTGCCAGCAGTGAAGTTCACGGGGGACCCTACGAGCAGTACTTC.

The gene calls are TRBV7-9 and TRBJ1-2, with 8 bases lining up with TRBD1. CDR1 is SEHNR and CDR2 is FQNEAQ in the germline V gene (reference sequence). The J segment lost 8 bases and the V segment lost 5 bases, leaving 10 bases of the junction unmatched. This CDR3 spans 14 amino acids. The CDR3 protein is CASSPMGQAQGYTF. The CDR3 region has the DNA TGTGCCAGCAGCCCTATGGGACAGGCTCAAGGCTACACCTTC.

This chain joins TRBV19 and TRBJ2-1; 9 bases line up with TRBD1. Trimming took 5 bases from V and 2 from J; bases not matched to a gene: 4. CDR1 LNHDA and CDR2 SQIVND come from the germline V gene (reference sequence). The CDR3 is made up of 15 amino acids. CDR3 nucleotides: TGTGCCAGTAGTCCCCGGGACAGGGCCTACAATGAGCAGTTCTTC. Its protein is CASSPRDRAYNEQFF.

This clone showed up just a few times. V gene TRBV2 combines with J gene TRBJ1-2; possibly TRBD1 for D (6 bases). There are 17 residues in the CDR3. Germline V gene sequence: CDR1 SNHLY, CDR2 FYNNEI. V lost 2 bases and J 6 bases, leaving 22 bases between the germline ends. This CDR3 is CASSERPLPRTEDGYTF. Written as DNA, the CDR3 is TGTGCCAGCAGTGAACGCCCCTTACCCCGGACAGAAGATGGCTACACCTTC.

The V call is TRBV9, the J call TRBJ1-2, with D possibly TRBD1 on 6 matching bases. V gave up 4 bases and J gave up 8 bases, with 18 bases separating them. This CDR3 is built from 14 residues. CDR1 SGDLS and CDR2 YYNGEE come from the germline V gene. The CDR3 sequence is CASSTFKGQGGYTF. For the CDR3, the DNA is TGTGCCAGCAGCACCTTCAAGGGGCAGGGGGGCTACACCTTC.

The chain links TRBV7-3 to TRBJ1-1; possible D gene TRBD1, 6 bases. CDR1 and CDR2 from the germline V gene are SGHTA and FQGTGA. This CDR3 has 16 residues. Trimming shortened V by 4 bases and J by 1 base, and 16 bases separated the two germline ends. CDR3 sequence reads: CASSSSGTFSNTEAFF. The DNA for the CDR3 is TGTGCCAGCAGCTCATCCGGGACATTCTCGAACACTGAAGCTTTCTTT. The full variable domain, rest sourced from reference TRBV7-3 and TRBJ1-1, is GAGVSQTPSNKVTEKGKYVELRCDPISGHTALYWYRQSLGQGPEFLIYFQGTGAADDSGLPNDRFFAVRPEGSVSTLKIQRTERGDSAVYLCASSSSGTFSNTEAFFGQGTRLTVV.

V usage is TRBV5-1 and J usage is TRBJ2-3, with D perhaps TRBD2 (6 bases). Trimming shortened V by 4 bases and J by 1 base, and 10 bases separated the two germline ends. CDR1 and CDR2 (germline): SGHRS, YFSETQ. CDR3 length equals 14 residues. CDR3 residues: CASSTGLRTDTQYF. For the CDR3, the DNA is TGCGCCAGCAGCACGGGACTCCGCACAGATACGCAGTATTTT.

V is TRBV6-5 and J is TRBJ1-1; the D is unclear. This CDR3 is 13 amino acids long. Germline-derived CDR1 and CDR2 are MNHEY and SVGAGI. Trimming removed 3 bases at V and 4 bases at J, with 9 bases between. CDR3 coding DNA: TGTGCCAGCAGTTATATACCCGGCACTGAAGCTTTCTTT. It encodes CASSYIPGTEAFF.

The chain couples TRBV28 to TRBJ1-5; perhaps TRBD1 as D (6 bases). The CDR3 is 16 amino acids. V lost 1 base and J lost 0, with 10 bases in between. Per germline, CDR1 MDHEN and CDR2 SYDVKM. CDR3 nucleotide sequence: TGTGCCAGCAGTTTATTCACAGGGTTTAGCAATCAGCCCCAGCATTTT. Residues: CASSLFTGFSNQPQHF.

DNA for the CDR3: TGTGCCAGCATTGGGGACATACAGGGGTCCTACGAGCAGTACTTC. This translates into CASIGDIQGSYEQYF. The chain has TRBV28 and TRBJ2-7; TRBD1 matches 7 bases. With 7 bases clipped from V and 1 base from J, the junction kept 10 bases outside the gene matches. From germline, CDR1 is MDHEN and CDR2 SYDVKM. This CDR3 is 15 amino acids long.

This clone is a singleton in its sample. The chain employs TRBV5-1 and TRBJ1-3, with TRBD1 identical over 7 bases. The CDR3 runs to 16 residues. Germline values: CDR1 SGHRS, CDR2 YFSETQ. The V and J ends lost 1 base and 2 bases, in that order; junction bases with no gene match: 6. The CDR3 coding sequence is TGCGCCAGCAGCTTGACAGGGGACGGGACTGGAAACACCATATATTTT. Amino acids: CASSLTGDGTGNTIYF.

This clone was picked up one time. This chain links TRBV5-1 with TRBJ2-7; D unclear. Germline-derived CDR1 and CDR2 are SGHRS and YFSETQ. This CDR3 has 14 amino acids. V was shortened by 7 bases and J by 3 bases, with 17 bases between the two germline ends. CDR3 coding DNA: TGCGCCAGCGGAGTCTATCAGAATTACTACGAGCAGTACTTC. It specifies CASGVYQNYYEQYF. Complete variable domain (other parts from reference TRBV5-1 and TRBJ2-7): KAGVTQTPRYLIKTRGQQVTLSCSPISGHRSVSWYQQTPGQGLQFLFEYFSETQRNKGNFPGRFSGRQFSNSRSEMNVSTLELGDSALYLCASGVYQNYYEQYFGPGTRLTVT.

The V and J genes are TRBV6-6 and TRBJ1-2, with a weak D call TRBD1 (6 bases). Germline V CDR1 and CDR2: MNHNY, SVGAGI (reference sequence). Trimming left V 10 bases short and J 4 bases short, with 25 bases between. This CDR3 contains 16 residues. CDR3 sequence (DNA): TGTGCCACGCGCGGCCCGGACCAGGGACAACTCTATGGCTACACCTTC. This sequence encodes CATRGPDQGQLYGYTF.